Listed below are T cell receptor beta chains from one sample, sequenced in a study of cytomegalovirus exposure and HLA in healthy donors. Measured with immunoSEQ multiplex PCR; TCRdb has only the in-frame clones, and not every one. The sample holds over 45,000 clones; about four fifths are singletons and the top ten take 1.4%. The specimen sequenced was PBMCs. These receptors were collected from a female donor in good health and CMV-seronegative. Each CDR3 is given without its conserved first and last residue. The order of the fields is CDR3 length, V gene, J gene, CDR3 protein.

12,TRBV7-8,TRBJ2-1,ASILGGSRDEQF
14,TRBV7-3,TRBJ1-1,ASSFQGGVLNTEAF
12,TRBV19,TRBJ2-5,ASAGGSSRETQY
12,TRBV2,TRBJ1-5,ASSGTGAGQPQH
13,TRBV6-1,TRBJ1-4,ASSAGQGPNEKLF
11,TRBV6-1,TRBJ1-4,ASEEDRGEKLF
13,TRBV7-2,TRBJ1-5,ASSLGDNSNQPQH
16,TRBV21-1,TRBJ1-1,ASSKRQGVGGRNTEAF
14,TRBV5-1,TRBJ2-4,ASSRRTGELTNIQY
14,TRBV9,TRBJ2-5,ASSVADRGGLETQY
14,TRBV23-1,TRBJ2-7,ASSPKGLADPYEQY
17,TRBV14,TRBJ1-3,ASSQDDGFWGFSGNTIY
13,TRBV2,TRBJ1-1,ASPLIGVDGTEAF
19,TRBV7-8,TRBJ2-1,ASSLVPLGLAGATGYNEQF
11,TRBV2,TRBJ2-3,ATLRPSTDTQY
10,TRBV29-1,TRBJ1-2,SVVTGGGGYT
13,TRBV2,TRBJ2-1,ATSRASGLSNEQF
11,TRBV18,TRBJ1-2,ASSPDRQGLRT
12,TRBV6-5,TRBJ1-3,ASSYSIRETPIY
13,TRBV13,TRBJ1-1,ASLTVRGKGTEAF
13,TRBV5-4,TRBJ2-5,ASSSKGEYQETQY
15,TRBV5-1,TRBJ1-4,ASSLLYRGSTNEKLF
13,TRBV19,TRBJ1-4,ASNGAGTANEKLF
13,TRBV5-1,TRBJ2-7,ASSRTQGGIYEQY
13,TRBV19,TRBJ1-1,ASSIAPTGSTEAF
14,TRBV7-2,TRBJ2-5,ASSLMRGGGQETQY
15,TRBV4-1,.,ASSQEKGLAGSYEQY
11,TRBV5-1,TRBJ2-5,ASSRAGKETQY
15,TRBV4-3,TRBJ2-2,ASSQALAGTNTGELF
14,TRBV9,TRBJ2-5,ASSVGGAGGHRGQY
11,TRBV7-9,TRBJ2-7,ASSSPGAYEQY
13,TRBV4-2,TRBJ1-3,ASSLPGQRGNTIY
13,TRBV29-1,TRBJ2-3,SVEGSQGSTDTQY
11,TRBV6-1,TRBJ2-7,ASSVQGADEQY
14,TRBV18,TRBJ2-7,ASSPPISGGSYEQY
13,TRBV9,TRBJ1-1,ASSPNRGVNTEAF
11,TRBV5-4,TRBJ1-2,ASRVDSGYGYT
13,TRBV18,TRBJ2-3,ASSLAGGWSDTQY
11,TRBV6-5,TRBJ2-1,ASRGQYDNEQF
14,TRBV5-6,TRBJ2-3,ASSLASRGDTDTQY
11,TRBV2,TRBJ2-1,ASSGDNYNEQF
16,TRBV5-1,TRBJ2-1,ASSMGPTSGGGRYEQF
13,TRBV6-5,TRBJ1-2,ASSYSVQGANGYT
10,TRBV30,TRBJ2-7,AGRDRGYEQY
14,TRBV5-1,TRBJ2-2,ASSGGLAGVVGELF
12,TRBV5-4,TRBJ1-2,ASSAGTGYSGYT
10,TRBV19,TRBJ2-7,ASSSSACEQY
11,TRBV29-1,TRBJ1-6,SGPGRDNSPLH
13,TRBV5-1,TRBJ2-5,ASSLGEGASETQY
11,TRBV15,TRBJ1-1,ATSRDLESEAF
11,TRBV7-9,TRBJ2-1,ASSSDNLNEQF
12,TRBV27,TRBJ2-7,ASSPGQGAYEQY
12,TRBV25-1,TRBJ1-2,ASSAGQGYDGYT
14,TRBV5-6,TRBJ2-1,ASSPGTSRSYNEQF
11,TRBV5-8,TRBJ1-2,ASSFGLAGGYT